Following are 26 T cell receptor beta chains from one sample sequenced in a study of T cell clonality in common variable immunodeficiency. Sequencing was performed with immunoSEQ multiplex PCR; in TCRdb, only in-frame clones are kept and a portion is missing. The repertoire consists of over 30,000 clones, none detected only once. Overall study results and limits: In common variable immunodeficiency, TCR beta chains reportedly carried fewer deletions and N-nucleotide insertions.

These TCRs are of unknown antigen specificity. The sample was peripheral blood mononuclear cells. These receptors were taken from a human donor with common variable immunodeficiency.

This clone was counted many times. The read falls 3 residues short of the CDR3 end, and the missing part is taken from the germline J gene. The chain carries TRBV18 and TRBJ2-1, with D perhaps TRBD2 (6 bases). The CDR3 has 11 residues. The ends were cut back, 5 bases at V and 7 bases at J, with 6 bases in the middle. CDR1 and CDR2 from the germline V gene are KGHSH and LQKENI. The CDR3 loop reads CASSGGNEQFF. Partial CDR3 DNA: TGTGCCAGCTCAGGGGGGAATGAG.

This clone was observed at least ten times. Incomplete CDR3 DNA: TGTGCCAGCTCACCTACCTCAGGGGACTCCTACGAG. Protein: CASSPTSGDSYE. The entire CDR3 sequence reads CASSPTSGDSYEQYF. The chain couples TRBV18 to TRBJ2-7; a possible D gene is TRBD1 (6 bases). Read sequence stops 3 residues before the CDR3 end, and the germline J gene provides the missing end. Per the germline V gene, CDR1 is KGHSH and CDR2 is LQKENI. This CDR3 spans 15 amino acids. V lost 3 bases to trimming and J lost 0 bases, with 12 bases between them. Drawing the rest from reference TRBV18 and TRBJ2-7, the complete variable domain is NAGVMQNPRHLVRRRGQEARLRCSPMKGHSHVYWYRQLPEEGLKFMVYLQKENIIDESGMPKERFSAEFPKEGPSILRIQQVVRGDSAAYFCASSPTSGDSYEQYFGPGTRLTVT.

Concerning this clone: The read terminates 3 residues ahead of where the CDR3 ends, so the germline J gene completes it. V and J are TRBV2 and TRBJ1-1; maybe TRBD1 (6 bases). There are 15 residues in the CDR3. In germline, CDR1 is SNHLY, CDR2 FYNNEI. Trimming took off 6 bases at V and 0 bases at J, with 14 bases between the two ends. The chain's CDR3 is CASRRGGHLNTEAFF. The CDR3 bases that were read are TGTGCCAGCAGAAGGGGGGGCCACCTGAACACTGAA.

This clone was picked up many times. The read is 3 residues too short to cover the CDR3 end, so that end is filled in from the germline J gene. The chain is built from TRBV5-4 and TRBJ1-1, with 8 bases that match TRBD1. V was pared by 1 base and J by 5 bases, with 4 bases of the junction left unmatched. This CDR3 has 14 amino acids. The germline gives CDR1 SGHNT, CDR2 YYREEE (reference sequence). This chain's CDR3 is CASSLTGGSTEAFF. The sequenced part of the CDR3 DNA is TGTGCCAGCAGCTTGACAGGGGGGAGTACTGAA. The full variable domain, its missing parts supplied by reference TRBV5-4 and TRBJ1-1, is ETGVTQSPTHLIKTRGQQVTLRCSSQSGHNTVSWYQQALGQGPQFIFQYYREEENGRGNFPPRFSGLQFPNYSSELNVNALELDDSALYLCASSLTGGSTEAFFGQGTRLTVV.

The table lists this clone with many counts. The CDR3 goes on 3 residues after the read ends, and that part is filled in from the germline J gene. V is TRBV30 and J is TRBJ2-7; no clear D. The length of the CDR3 is 12 residues. V shed 4 bases and J shed 1 base, with 8 bases lying between them. CDR1 GTSNPN and CDR2 SVGIG come from the germline V gene (reference sequence). Incomplete CDR3 DNA: TGTGCCTGGAAGCGTCCGTCCTACGAG. Translated: CAWKRPSYE. The entire CDR3 protein is CAWKRPSYEQYF.

This clone was found many times. The read ends 3 residues early relative to the CDR3; the germline J gene fills the gap. The V gene is TRBV7-2, the J gene TRBJ1-1; D may be TRBD1 (5 bases). V was trimmed by 0 bases and J by 1 base, leaving 6 bases between them. The CDR3 has 14 residues. The V gene's germline CDR1 is SGHTA and CDR2 FQGNSA. CDR3 region: CASSLARANTEAFF. Incomplete CDR3 DNA: TGTGCCAGCAGCTTAGCCAGGGCGAACACTGAA. Based on the CDR3 plus reference TRBV7-2 and TRBJ1-1, the full variable domain is GAGVSQSPSNKVTEKGKDVELRCDPISGHTALYWYRQSLGQGLEFLIYFQGNSAPDKSGLPSDRFSAERTGGSVSTLTIQRTQQEDSAVYLCASSLARANTEAFFGQGTRLTVV.

This clone was observed at least ten times. The CDR3 goes on 3 residues after the read ends, and that part is filled in from the germline J gene. The chain uses TRBV6-1 and TRBJ2-7, with 9 bases aligning to TRBD2. Looked up from germline, CDR1 is MNHNS and CDR2 is SASEGT. V shed 2 bases and J 4 bases; nucleotides not matched to a gene: 9. This CDR3 has 16 residues. The part of the CDR3 DNA that was read is TGTGCCAGCAGTGAACTTGGACTAGCGAGTCCATACGAG. Residues: CASSELGLASPYE. The full CDR3 protein reads CASSELGLASPYEQYF.

This clone was counted a few times. With the read ending 3 residues before the CDR3 end, the germline J gene is used to fill in that end. The same CDR3 can be traced to other DNA sequences in this sample. This chain connects TRBV18 to TRBJ1-5; TRBD1 might be the D (5 bases). V was clipped by 3 bases and J by 4 bases, with 7 bases between them. This CDR3 is built from 13 residues. Germline CDR1 reads KGHSH; CDR2 reads LQKENI. CDR3 sequence reads: CASSPGGNQPQHF. CDR3 DNA, as far as it was read: TGTGCCAGCTCACCCGGGGGGAATCAGCCC.

This clone was picked up many times. The sample carries other DNA sequences with the same CDR3. The part of the CDR3 DNA that was read is TGTGCCAGCAGCTTCCAGGGACTGGACAATGAG. Translated, it gives CASSFQGLDNE. In full, the CDR3 is CASSFQGLDNEQFF. The chain uses TRBV7-2 and TRBJ2-1, with a weak D call TRBD2 (6 bases). The read ends 3 residues before the CDR3 terminus; that terminus is restored from the germline J gene. V was clipped by 3 bases and J by 5 bases, with 11 bases between them. The length of the CDR3 is 14 residues. Germline V gene lookup returns CDR1 SGHTA and CDR2 FQGNSA.

With regard to this clone: The CDR3 end falls 3 residues outside the read, so it is completed with the germline J gene. This chain links TRBV2 with TRBJ2-7; 7 positions agree with TRBD2. The trim removed 5 bases at V and 3 bases at J, leaving 4 bases unmatched. The germline V gene has CDR1 SNHLY and CDR2 FYNNEI. The CDR3 extends over 13 amino acids. This chain's CDR3 is CASSSAGNYEQYF. The part of the CDR3 DNA that was read is TGTGCCAGCAGTTCAGCGGGGAACTACGAG. The variable domain in full, completed from reference TRBV2 and TRBJ2-7, reads EPEVTQTPSHQVTQMGQEVILRCVPISNHLYFYWYRQILGQKVEFLVSFYNNEISEKSEIFDDQFSVERPDGSNFTLKIRSTKLEDSAMYFCASSSAGNYEQYFGPGTRLTVT.

This clone has more than one count but fewer than ten. The CDR3 is cut off 3 residues early in the read; its end comes from the germline J gene. The V call is TRBV7-3, the J call TRBJ1-5; D not resolved. Germline V gene sequence: CDR1 SGHTA, CDR2 FQGTGA. Trimming pared 5 bases from V and 0 bases from J, leaving 11 bases between. CDR3 length equals 15 residues. The sequenced CDR3 bases are TGTGCCAGCAGCCAGAGAAGGTATAGCAATCAGCCC. Encoded protein: CASSQRRYSNQP. The CDR3 reads in full as CASSQRRYSNQPQHF. The variable domain in full, with the rest retrieved from reference TRBV7-3 and TRBJ1-5, is GAGVSQTPSNKVTEKGKYVELRCDPISGHTALYWYRQSLGQGPEFLIYFQGTGAADDSGLPNDRFFAVRPEGSVSTLKIQRTERGDSAVYLCASSQRRYSNQPQHFGDGTRLSIL.

This clone has only a few counts. Read sequence stops 3 residues before the CDR3 end, and the germline J gene provides the missing end. V and J are TRBV7-2 and TRBJ1-5; D is possibly TRBD1 (6 bases). CDR1 is SGHTA, CDR2 FQGNSA, per germline. Trimming stripped 1 base from V and 7 bases from J, with 11 bases between. The CDR3 consists of 14 residues. The sequenced CDR3 bases are TGTGCCAGCAGCTTAGGAGGGGGTTACCAGCCC. It translates to CASSLGGGYQP. The whole CDR3 sequence reads CASSLGGGYQPQHF. Full variable domain (missing parts from reference TRBV7-2 and TRBJ1-5): GAGVSQSPSNKVTEKGKDVELRCDPISGHTALYWYRQSLGQGLEFLIYFQGNSAPDKSGLPSDRFSAERTGGSVSTLTIQRTQQEDSAVYLCASSLGGGYQPQHFGDGTRLSIL.

This clone was recorded a few times. The CDR3 end lies 3 residues beyond the end of the read and is filled in from the germline J gene. This chain connects TRBV20-1 to TRBJ2-7; TRBD1 is a possible D gene (5 bases). The CDR3 runs to 15 residues. V lost 3 bases and J lost 5, with 20 bases in between. Germline CDR1 DFQATT, CDR2 SNEGSKA (reference sequence). The covered CDR3 bases are TGCAGTGCTAGCGACACAGGTTTGGATCCCGACGAG. Its protein product is CSASDTGLDPDE. The CDR3 in its entirety is CSASDTGLDPDEQYF.

This clone was observed at least ten times. The read halts 3 residues ahead of the CDR3 end, with the missing end drawn from the germline J gene. This chain uses TRBV20-1 with TRBJ2-2; 11 positions agree with TRBD2. The CDR3 runs 17 residues. V dropped 5 bases and J dropped 3; count of bases not matched to a gene: 11. CDR1 is DFQATT and CDR2 is SNEGSKA in the germline V gene (reference sequence). CDR3 DNA (partial): TGCAGTGCTGGCGGACTAGCGGGTCGAAAGGACACCGGGGAG. This encodes CSAGGLAGRKDTGE. The whole CDR3 region reads CSAGGLAGRKDTGELFF.

There are a few counts of this clone. The read stops 3 residues short of the end of the CDR3; the missing end is completed from the germline J gene. The gene calls are TRBV29-1 and TRBJ2-5, with D perhaps matching TRBD1 (8 bases). The V and J ends lost 2 bases and 2 bases respectively, with 18 bases between them. The CDR3 runs to 16 residues. CDR1 and CDR2 from the germline V gene are SQVTM and ANQGSEA. This chain's CDR3 is CSVERAGDRPQETQYF. Incomplete CDR3 DNA: TGCAGCGTTGAAAGGGCGGGGGACAGGCCACAAGAGACC.

The sample holds many counts of this clone. The CDR3 extends 3 residues past the end of the read, so its final part is completed from the germline J gene. The gene calls are TRBV20-1 and TRBJ2-1; no definite D call. The CDR3 consists of 15 residues. V gave up 1 base and J gave up 0 bases, with 10 bases separating them. Germline assignment: CDR1 DFQATT and CDR2 SNEGSKA (reference sequence). The sequenced CDR3 bases are TGCAGTGCTAGAGCCCTCCTAGTCTCCTACAATGAG. Encoded protein: CSARALLVSYNE. The entire CDR3 is CSARALLVSYNEQFF.

CDR3 protein: CASRLSFNQPQHF. The CDR3 bases that were read are TGTGCCAGTCGCCTTAGTTTCAATCAGCCC. This chain joins TRBV19 and TRBJ1-5; D gene uncertain. From the germline J gene comes the end of the CDR3, since the read stops 3 residues before it. Between the trimmed V and J ends, which lost 8 bases and 3 bases, there was a span of 11 bases. Germline values: CDR1 LNHDA, CDR2 SQIVND (reference sequence). This CDR3 spans 13 amino acids. Filled out from reference TRBV19 and TRBJ1-5, the complete variable domain reads DGGITQSPKYLFRKEGQNVTLSCEQNLNHDAMYWYRQDPGQGLRLIYYSQIVNDFQKGDIAEGYSVSREKKESFPLTVTSAQKNPTAFYLCASRLSFNQPQHFGDGTRLSIL.

This clone has a handful of counts. The read gets to within 3 residues of the CDR3 end, and the germline J gene fills in the rest. This chain connects TRBV2 to TRBJ2-7; D might be TRBD2 (9 bases). Between the trimmed V and J ends, which lost 11 bases and 6 bases, there was a span of 23 bases. Germline CDR1 SNHLY, CDR2 FYNNEI. This CDR3 spans 14 amino acids. Partial CDR3 DNA: TGTGCCGACAGGGGTAGCGGGAGCATAAGCGAG. This sequence encodes CADRGSGSISE. Given in full, the CDR3 is CADRGSGSISEQYF.

In this sample, this clone turned up many times. The read finishes 3 residues shy of the CDR3 end, and the germline J gene is used to complete it. V is TRBV29-1 and J is TRBJ1-1; TRBD1 might be the D (5 bases). CDR1 SQVTM and CDR2 ANQGSEA come from the germline V gene. The CDR3 has 12 amino acids. Trimming took off 7 bases at V and 4 bases at J, with 13 bases between the two ends. The CDR3 sequence is CSGKDTFTEAFF. CDR3 DNA (partial): TGCAGCGGAAAGGACACCTTCACTGAA.

This clone was detected many times. The read comes to an end 3 residues before the CDR3 does, leaving the germline J gene to fill in the end. The J gene is TRBJ1-2, the V gene TRBV18; no clear D. CDR3 length: 13 residues. From germline, CDR1 is KGHSH and CDR2 LQKENI. V lost 9 bases to trimming and J lost 4 bases, with 15 bases between them. CDR3 DNA (partial): TGTGCCAGTCGCACCGGGGATGGCTATGGC. Protein sequence: CASRTGDGYG. The whole CDR3 region reads CASRTGDGYGYTF.

Many counts were recorded for this clone. The read ends 3 residues early relative to the CDR3; the germline J gene fills the gap. The chain is built from TRBV6-2 or TRBV6-3 and TRBJ2-5; 7 bases match TRBD2. V lost 7 bases, J lost 3 bases, and 5 bases stayed unmatched. The CDR3 runs to 13 residues. The V gene's germline CDR1 is MNHEY and CDR2 SVGEGT. This chain's CDR3 is CASKLSGKETQYF. The DNA read from the CDR3 is TGTGCCAGCAAACTCAGCGGGAAAGAGACC.

At least ten counts were recorded for this clone. Sequencing ends 3 residues short of the CDR3 end; the germline J gene provides the rest. The genes are TRBV30 and TRBJ1-2; D possibly corresponds to TRBD1 (5 bases). The V end lost 4 bases, the J end lost 4 bases, and 10 bases lay between the germline ends. The CDR3 contains 12 residues. CDR1 and CDR2 (germline): GTSNPN, SVGIG (reference sequence). The CDR3 bases that were read are TGTGCCTGGACCTTGGGGGGCTATGGC. This sequence encodes CAWTLGGYG. The full CDR3 reads CAWTLGGYGYTF. Based on the CDR3 plus reference TRBV30 and TRBJ1-2, the full variable domain is SQTIHQWPATLVQPVGSPLSLECTVEGTSNPNLYWYRQAAGRGLQLLFYSVGIGQISSEVPQNLSASRPQDRQFILSSKKLLLSDSGFYLCAWTLGGYGYTFGSGTRLTVV.

This clone was counted a few times. Read coverage stops 3 residues before the CDR3 terminus; the germline J gene supplies the remainder. This chain joins TRBV7-3 and TRBJ1-3, with D possibly being TRBD1 (5 bases). There are 14 residues in the CDR3. Germline-derived CDR1 and CDR2 are SGHTA and FQGTGA. V dropped 7 bases and J dropped 0 bases, with 10 bases sitting between them. The sequenced CDR3 bases are TGTGCCAGCAAAGGGGCAAACTCTGGAAACACC. It is translated as CASKGANSGNT. In full, the CDR3 reads CASKGANSGNTIYF.

At least ten counts were recorded for this clone. From the germline J gene comes the end of the CDR3, since the read stops 3 residues before it. The rearrangement links TRBV19 to TRBJ2-1; 8 bases agree with TRBD2. CDR3 length: 14 amino acids. V shed 7 bases, J shed 6 bases, and the junction held 8 bases outside the gene matches. The germline gives CDR1 LNHDA, CDR2 SQIVND (reference sequence). The CDR3 reads CASTDGLAGNEQFF. CDR3 DNA (partial): TGTGCCAGTACCGACGGACTAGCAGGCAATGAG. The entire variable domain, with the rest obtained from reference TRBV19 and TRBJ2-1, is as follows: DGGITQSPKYLFRKEGQNVTLSCEQNLNHDAMYWYRQDPGQGLRLIYYSQIVNDFQKGDIAEGYSVSREKKESFPLTVTSAQKNPTAFYLCASTDGLAGNEQFFGPGTRLTVL.

This clone showed up many times. The CDR3 end falls 3 residues outside the read, so it is completed with the germline J gene. V is TRBV16 and J is TRBJ2-1, with 8 bases matching TRBD1. The germline gives CDR1 KGHSY, CDR2 FQNENV. The trim removed 0 bases at V and 6 bases at J, leaving 7 bases unmatched. CDR3 length: 16 amino acids. The sequenced part of the CDR3 DNA is TGTGCCAGCAGCCAATCCGAGACAGGGGTCAGCAATGAG. Protein product: CASSQSETGVSNE. The CDR3 in full is CASSQSETGVSNEQFF.

With respect to this clone: The read is 3 residues too short to cover the CDR3 end, so that end is filled in from the germline J gene. This chain links TRBV18 with TRBJ2-7; tentatively, D is TRBD2 (6 bases). V dropped 1 base and J dropped 0 bases, with 13 bases sitting between them. This CDR3 region has 16 residues. CDR1 is KGHSH and CDR2 is LQKENI in the germline V gene. The covered CDR3 bases are TGTGCCAGCTCACCACGAACTAGCCGGATCTCCTACGAG. Translated, it gives CASSPRTSRISYE. The whole CDR3 reads CASSPRTSRISYEQYF. The variable domain in full, with the rest retrieved from reference TRBV18 and TRBJ2-7, is NAGVMQNPRHLVRRRGQEARLRCSPMKGHSHVYWYRQLPEEGLKFMVYLQKENIIDESGMPKERFSAEFPKEGPSILRIQQVVRGDSAAYFCASSPRTSRISYEQYFGPGTRLTVT.